This T cell receptor beta chain was sequenced in a study of blood T cell repertoires in COVID-19. Study-wide background: The United States, Italy and Spain provided the acute and convalescent COVID-19 samples. Sources were T cells, B-cell-depleted T cells, or PBMCs; the material itself was cDNA or gDNA.

This CDR3 region has 14 residues. In germline, CDR1 is SGHRS, CDR2 YFSETQ. As regards this clone: The germline gene is not matched at one end of the junction; a read error may be the cause. Within the sample, other DNA sequences also encode this same CDR3.

In the original workflow: Reference gene primer amplification gave nucleated cell count estimates. TCRdb's table, derived via immunoSEQ multiplex PCR, lists solely in-frame clones and lacks some. From that table come the V and J calls and clone size; the DNA was used to work out D and trimming. The repertoire holds about 55,000 clones, roughly 85% seen once, with 12% in the top ten. The chain couples TRBV5-1 to TRBJ2-2, with D possibly TRBD2 on 5 matching bases. The TCR originated in a human donor in a cohort sampled during active COVID-19. Material: peripheral blood. CDR3 region: CASSFLAGYGELFF. CDR3 DNA: TGCGCCAGTAGCTTCCTAGCTGGGTACGGGGAGCTGTTTTTT.